This TCR beta chain is from a study of metastatic and nonmetastatic thyroid tumors. Study-wide background: Across peripheral blood and tumor or nodule tissue samples taken from malignant and benign thyroid patients, the repertoires were compared with one another.

Broader study findings: For both blood and tumor, malignant thyroid tumors reportedly showed significantly higher TCR beta diversity than benign nodules did.

V dropped 7 bases and J dropped 5 bases, with 12 bases sitting between them. CDR3 length: 12 amino acids. All patients were untreated before thyroid surgery. This clone was observed a handful of times. Its antigen remains unidentified. Via MiXCR, TCRdb re-called the PCR reads. Among around 50,000 clones listed, 25% to 35% were seen once. Sequencing used blood. The chain recombines TRBV12-3 or TRBV12-4 with TRBJ2-7; tentatively, D is TRBD2 (5 bases). This TCR was recovered from a female donor with papillary thyroid cancer or a benign thyroid nodule (not recorded which). Some clones in this sample may be carry-over from other donors' samples. The CDR3, as DNA: TGTGCCAGCACAGGCGAGGGAAACGAGCAGTACTTC. This gives the protein CASTGEGNEQYF.